This T cell receptor beta chain was sequenced in a study of blood T cell repertoires in COVID-19. About the research overall: T cells, B-cell-depleted T cells, or PBMCs provided the cDNA or gDNA that served as material.

In the original workflow: Amplifying reference gene primers gave estimates of nucleated cell counts. Some clones are missing from TCRdb's copy, which holds only in-frame ones; the method was immunoSEQ multiplex PCR. The V and J calls and clone size are taken from that table; D and trimming were inferred from the DNA. The sample gives around 230,000 clones, 83% of which show up once; roughly 2.7% is in the top ten. This clonotype was sampled from a woman in her 70s with active or convalescent COVID-19. Sequenced sample: peripheral blood.

CDR3 region: CASSFTDRLGNEQFF. CDR3 DNA sequence: TGTGCCAGCAGCTTTACGGACAGGCTTGGGAATGAGCAGTTCTTC. This chain joins TRBV7-9 and TRBJ2-1; 7 nucleotides line up with TRBD1. The length of the CDR3 is 15 residues. The V and J ends lost 3 bases and 7 bases, in that order; junction bases with no gene match: 9. Germline CDR1 reads SEHNR; CDR2 reads FQNEAQ (reference sequence).